This T cell receptor beta chain was sequenced during a study of beta chain features in type 1 diabetes. Broader study findings: A potential influence of HLA type upon TCRB rearrangement remained unresolved herein. Patients' naive, central memory and regulatory TCRB repertoires appeared more alike than those of healthy donors.

The sample holds a few counts of this clone. Its cognate antigen is unknown. Expressed TCRB transcripts were sequenced, since all the RNA that had been isolated was reverse transcribed. Reads from naive, central memory and regulatory T cell samples averaged around 4 million. Data came from immunoSEQ multiplex PCR; TCRdb stores just in-frame clones and leaves some out. The sample holds roughly 330,000 clones, approximately 11% seen once. One heparinised blood draw averaging roughly 120 mL was given by each donor. From germline, CDR1 is SGHAT and CDR2 FQNNGV. This CDR3 is 17 amino acids long. V was cut by 1 base and J by 2 bases, with 16 bases left in between.

The chain couples TRBV11-2 to TRBJ2-3; a weak D match, TRBD1 (6 bases). The sample consisted of naive CD4+ T cells from blood. This TCR came from a woman aged 25 to 45 in good health. Here the CDR3 DNA reads TGTGCCAGCAGCTTAGTTTGGGACACCGGAAACACAGATACGCAGTATTTT. It codes for CASSLVWDTGNTDTQYF.